A selection of T cell receptor beta chains follows, all from one sample in a study of sequential checkpoint blockade in melanoma. Clones were read by immunoSEQ multiplex PCR, and TCRdb kept only the in-frame ones, dropping some. The table includes more than 9,500 clones, 70% to 80% detected once. The sample was CD8+ T cells sorted from blood (inferred from file names), taken from a patient given nivolumab and ipilimumab in sequence. The receptors here all came from a human donor with melanoma. The CDR3 runs from the conserved cysteine through the conserved F or W. A D gene is named only where the DNA matches it firmly. Rows give clone size only sometimes, using once, few, many, or a class for an expanded clone.

J gene | clone size | V gene | D gene | CDR3 DNA | CDR3 protein
TRBJ2-3 | once | TRBV9 | TRBD2 | TGTGCCAGCAGCGTAGCTAGCGGGGGAATCACAGATACGCAGTATTTT | CASSVASGGITDTQYF
TRBJ2-7 | few | TRBV6-5 | . | TGTGCCAGCAGTTACTCAAGGGGGAACGAGCAGTACTTC | CASSYSRGNEQYF
TRBJ2-7 | . | TRBV19 | TRBD1 | TGTGCCAGTAGTATAGGGACAGGGACCTACGAGCAGTACTTC | CASSIGTGTYEQYF
TRBJ2-1 | . | TRBV18 | TRBD1 | TGTGCCAGCTCAACGACAGGGGGCTGGAATGAGCAGTTCTTC | CASSTTGGWNEQFF
TRBJ2-3 | few | TRBV2 | TRBD2 | TGTGCCAGCTGGGGACTAGCGGGAGTCACAGATACGCAGTATTTT | CASWGLAGVTDTQYF
TRBJ2-3 | . | TRBV5-4 | TRBD2 | TGTGCCAGCAGCTTGGGTGGCGGGAGTGCAGATACGCAGTATTTT | CASSLGGGSADTQYF
TRBJ2-6 | . | TRBV4-1 | . | TGCGGTTCTTACCCAGGGTTCTCTGGGGCCAACGTCCTGACTTTC | CGSYPGFSGANVLTF
TRBJ2-7 | . | TRBV4-3 | TRBD1 | TGCGCCAGCAGCCCGCGACAGGGTTACGAGCAGTACTTC | CASSPRQGYEQYF
TRBJ2-2 | . | TRBV7-9 | TRBD2 | TGTGCCAGCAGCTTAGGTCCAGCGGGACCCGGGGAGCTGTTTTTT | CASSLGPAGPGELFF
TRBJ2-3 | . | TRBV6-5 | TRBD2 | TGTGCCAGCAGCCCTCCGACTAGCGGTACAGATACGCAGTATTTT | CASSPPTSGTDTQYF
TRBJ2-3 | once | TRBV5-1 | TRBD1 | TGCGCCAGCAGCCCCCGGGACAGGGGGCTAACAGATACGCAGTATTTT | CASSPRDRGLTDTQYF
TRBJ1-4 | . | TRBV5-1 | . | TGCGCCAGCAGCTCCTACAGAGCAACTAATGAAAAACTGTTTTTT | CASSSYRATNEKLFF
TRBJ2-5 | . | TRBV5-4 | TRBD2 | TGTGCCAGCAGCCCCGGGACTAGCTGGTGGGTGACCCAGTACTTC | CASSPGTSWWVTQYF
TRBJ2-7 | . | TRBV6-1 | . | TGTGCCAGCAGCCCACGGAGCTCCTACGAGCAGTACTTC | CASSPRSSYEQYF
TRBJ1-1 | . | TRBV19 | . | TGTGCCAGTAGTCCACTGGTCGCACTGAACACTGAAGCTTTCTTT | CASSPLVALNTEAFF
TRBJ2-3 | . | TRBV6-5 | TRBD2 | TGTGCCAGCAGTCAGGTAGCGGGAGTGGATACGCAGTATTTT | CASSQVAGVDTQYF
TRBJ2-1 | . | TRBV27 | TRBD2 | TGTGCCAGCAGTTTTACCGCGGGAGGGTATGAGCAGTTCTTC | CASSFTAGGYEQFF
TRBJ2-7 | . | TRBV6-1 | . | TGTGCCAGCAGTGAAGTCGAGGAGGGCTACGAGCAGTACTTC | CASSEVEEGYEQYF
TRBJ2-1 | . | TRBV29-1 | TRBD2 | TGCAGCGTTAACGGACTAGCGGGAGTCACCTACAATGAGCAGTTCTTC | CSVNGLAGVTYNEQFF
TRBJ2-5 | . | TRBV7-9 | . | TGTGCCAGCAGCCATCCGCACATCCAGACACAAGAGACCCAGTACTTC | CASSHPHIQTQETQYF
TRBJ2-7 | . | TRBV7-6 | . | TGTGCCAGCAGCTTTGGACTAACCTACGAGCAGTACTTC | CASSFGLTYEQYF
TRBJ1-1 | few | TRBV18 | . | TGTGCCAGCCCCCGACGAGGCGGGGGGAGAGCTTTCTTT | CASPRRGGGRAFF
TRBJ2-1 | . | TRBV6-1 | . | TGTGCCAGCAGTGAAGCAGCGGAGCTGTACAATGAGCAGTTCTTC | CASSEAAELYNEQFF
TRBJ2-5 | . | TRBV7-9 | TRBD2 | TGTGCCAGCAGCTTAGGCCCTCGGGGGGTACAAGAGACCCAGTACTTC | CASSLGPRGVQETQYF
TRBJ2-7 | few | TRBV27 | TRBD2 | TGTGCCAGCAGTTCTACCGGGGGTAGCGGGTTTCGGGAGCAGTACTTC | CASSSTGGSGFREQYF
TRBJ2-4 | once | TRBV4-1 | . | TGCGCCAGCAGCCAAGGAACCGCAGTTGTTCAGTACTTC | CASSQGTAVVQYF
TRBJ1-1 | . | TRBV7-9 | . | TGTGCCAGCAGCTTATCTTTGAACACTGAAGCTTTCTTT | CASSLSLNTEAFF
TRBJ2-1 | once | TRBV4-1 | . | TGCGCCGCAGGTTATCCCTACTACAATGAGCAGTTCTTC | CAAGYPYYNEQFF
TRBJ1-5 | . | TRBV9 | . | TGTGCCAGCAGCGTAGACGGCGGGACCAATCAGCCCCAGCATTTT | CASSVDGGTNQPQHF
TRBJ2-7 | . | TRBV27 | . | TGTGCCAGCAGTTCCCCCGGTCCCGAGCAGTACTTC | CASSSPGPEQYF
TRBJ2-3 | . | TRBV29-1 | . | TGCAGCGTTGTTCCAGGGGAGATTGCAGATACGCAGTATTTT | CSVVPGEIADTQYF
TRBJ2-1 | . | TRBV7-2 | . | TGTGCCAGCAGCCCCGGACAGGAGCAGTTCTTC | CASSPGQEQFF
TRBJ2-1 | . | TRBV7-9 | . | TGTGCCAGCAGCCCCACCGGTCTCTCCTACAATGAGCAGTTCTTC | CASSPTGLSYNEQFF